Reported below is one T cell receptor beta chain. This entry belongs to a study of T cell changes during pregnancy in multiple sclerosis. The table came from immunoSEQ multiplex PCR; TCRdb's copy has only in-frame clones and leaves some out. Here the sample spans some 36,000 clones, 90% being singletons. Germline loops: CDR1 ENHRY, CDR2 SYGVKD. The CDR3 has 14 residues. J lost 12 bases, V lost 2 bases, and 8 bases had no gene match. The receptor comes from a female donor with multiple sclerosis, enrolled in a pregnancy study. V is TRBV10-3 and J is TRBJ2-1; the match to TRBD1 covers 9 bases. The sample was CD4+ T cells from peripheral blood mononuclear cells, taken in the second trimester of pregnancy. The CDR3, as DNA: TGTGCCATCAGTGAGACCCGGGACAGGGTTGCGCAGTTCTTC. As protein: CAISETRDRVAQFF.